This T cell receptor beta chain stems from a study of human T cells and chemical hapten exposure. About the study: Patches with 0.01% DPC went on the upper back, and the tests were read at 6 days.

Each CDR3 protein is one row after TCRdb ran MiXCR on the RACE reads. The data hold around 350,000 distinct CDR3 sequences, with around 5.5% observed a single time. Study observations and caveats: Significantly more large CDR3 similarity clusters were formed by expanded TCRs than by controls. Patch test scores rose with PT1 expanded TCR counts, a positive correlation.

As for this clonotype: The antigen remains unidentified.

Time point specified: pre-sensitization, week 0. The treatment: therapeutic diphenylcyclopropenone sensitization with weekly scalp DPC. This CDR3 spans 16 amino acids. V was clipped by 4 bases and J by 2 bases; unmatched bases: 8. Germline V gene lookup returns CDR1 SNHLY and CDR2 FYNNEI. This TCR was recovered from a woman between 18 and 29 years old with alopecia areata. Some clones in this sample may be carry-over from other donors' samples. The chain links TRBV2 to TRBJ1-5; 7 bases align to TRBD1. The sample consisted of whole blood, taken in connection with sensitization to the hapten diphenylcyclopropenone (DPC). The CDR3 bases are TGTGCCAGCAGTGTAGGGGACAGCAGGGGCAATCAGCCCCAGCATTTT. Its translation: CASSVGDSRGNQPQHF.